What follows are 9 T cell receptor beta chains derived from one specimen sequenced in a study of control samples from healthy donors and cancer patients. Clones were read by immunoSEQ multiplex PCR, and TCRdb kept only the in-frame ones, dropping some. The sample gives 50,000 to 70,000 clones, around 96% of which show up once; 1.1% is in the top ten. Material: blood. These receptor sequences come from a woman in her late teens or twenties in good health.

The J gene is TRBJ1-4, the V gene TRBV6-2 or TRBV6-3; no clear D gene. Looked up from germline, CDR1 is MNHEY and CDR2 is SVGEGT. With 4 bases removed from V and 8 bases from J, the gap between germline ends came to 20 bases. The CDR3 extends over 16 amino acids. In nucleotides, the CDR3 is TGTGCCAGCAGTTCCTTTGGACGCACCGGGCAAGAAAAACTGTTTTTT. Its protein product is CASSSFGRTGQEKLFF.

The chain uses TRBV11-2 and TRBJ1-3; no clear D gene. Between the trimmed V and J ends, which lost 1 base and 0 bases, there was a span of 4 bases. CDR1 and CDR2 from the germline V gene are SGHAT and FQNNGV. The CDR3 runs 14 residues. CDR3 DNA sequence: TGTGCCAGCAGCTTAGTTCGCTCTGGAAACACCATATATTTT. This sequence encodes CASSLVRSGNTIYF.

CDR3 in amino acids: CASSLVRYYSYNEQFF. The CDR3 DNA sequence: TGTGCCAGCAGCTTGGTCAGGTATTATTCCTACAATGAGCAGTTCTTC. The rearrangement links TRBV5-5 to TRBJ2-1, with D hard to call. Germline CDR1 reads SGHKS; CDR2 reads YYEKEE (reference sequence). The V gene lost 0 bases and the J gene lost 1 base, with 11 bases spanning the gap. The length of the CDR3 is 16 residues. Drawing the rest from reference TRBV5-5 and TRBJ2-1, the complete variable domain is DAGVTQSPTHLIKTRGQQVTLRCSPISGHKSVSWYQQVLGQGPQFIFQYYEKEERGRGNFPDRFSARQFPNYSSELNVNALLLGDSALYLCASSLVRYYSYNEQFFGPGTRLTVL.

The CDR3 sequence: CASSLLSVPLNGYTF. The CDR3 region has the DNA TGTGCCAGCAGTTTATTATCAGTCCCTTTGAATGGCTACACCTTC. The chain has TRBV27 and TRBJ1-2; D is ambiguous. V lost 1 base to trimming and J lost 6 bases, with 15 bases between them. Germline CDR1 and CDR2: MNHEY and SMNVEV (reference sequence). The CDR3 sequence is 15 residues long.

This rearrangement joins TRBV28 to TRBJ1-2, with D possibly matching TRBD1 (5 bases). Germline CDR1 MDHEN, CDR2 SYDVKM. Trimming took 2 bases from V and 3 from J, leaving 10 bases between them. The CDR3 totals 14 residues. The CDR3 protein is CASSLREGYYGYTF. CDR3 nucleotide sequence: TGTGCCAGCAGTTTAAGGGAGGGGTACTATGGCTACACCTTC.

The chain couples TRBV30 to TRBJ1-2; D gene uncertain. V was cut by 2 bases and J by 5 bases, with 15 bases left in between. The CDR3 is 14 residues long. Germline V lookup: CDR1 GTSNPN, CDR2 SVGIG (reference sequence). The CDR3 nucleotides are TGTGCCTGGAGTTGGAAGCTGGGAGAGTATGGCTACACCTTC. Translated, it gives CAWSWKLGEYGYTF.

This rearrangement joins TRBV5-4 to TRBJ2-5; maybe TRBD2 (5 bases). Germline V CDR1 and CDR2: SGHNT, YYREEE (reference sequence). V was trimmed by 3 bases and J by 4 bases, leaving 10 bases between them. The CDR3 spans 13 residues. The chain's CDR3 is CASSWTGGETQYF. CDR3 nucleotide sequence: TGTGCCAGCAGCTGGACTGGAGGAGAGACCCAGTACTTC.

This clone was picked up one time. V is TRBV3-1 (or the pseudogene TRBV3-2) and J is TRBJ2-1; 8 bases map to TRBD1. The CDR3 runs 14 residues. Trimming cost V 7 bases and J 8 bases; bases outside gene matches: 10. CDR1 is LGHDT, CDR2 YNNKEL, per germline (reference sequence). The CDR3 spells CASTRQGWIDEQFF. For the CDR3, the DNA is TGTGCCAGCACCCGACAGGGGTGGATCGATGAGCAGTTCTTC.

The chain joins TRBV21-1 to TRBJ2-1; no check of the table's D call, TRBD1, against the DNA was made. TRBV21-1 is an annotated pseudogene. The CDR3 sequence is 21 residues long. The CDR3 DNA reads TGTGCCAGCGGCAAAGTCCCGGGACAGGGGGTCCCCCCCAGCTCCTACAATGAGCAGTTCTTC. Its protein product is CASGKVPGQGVPPSSYNEQFF.